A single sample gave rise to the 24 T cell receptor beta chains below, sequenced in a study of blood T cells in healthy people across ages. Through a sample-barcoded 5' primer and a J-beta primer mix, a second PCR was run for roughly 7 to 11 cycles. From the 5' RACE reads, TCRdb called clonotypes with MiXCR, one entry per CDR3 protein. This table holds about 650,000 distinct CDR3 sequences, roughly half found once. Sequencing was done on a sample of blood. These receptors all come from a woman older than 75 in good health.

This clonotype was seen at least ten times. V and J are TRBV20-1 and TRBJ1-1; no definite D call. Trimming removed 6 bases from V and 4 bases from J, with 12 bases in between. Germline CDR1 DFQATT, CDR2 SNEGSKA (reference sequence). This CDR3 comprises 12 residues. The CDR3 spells CSAKGRFTEAFF. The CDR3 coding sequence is TGCAGTGCGAAGGGCAGGTTCACTGAAGCTTTCTTT.

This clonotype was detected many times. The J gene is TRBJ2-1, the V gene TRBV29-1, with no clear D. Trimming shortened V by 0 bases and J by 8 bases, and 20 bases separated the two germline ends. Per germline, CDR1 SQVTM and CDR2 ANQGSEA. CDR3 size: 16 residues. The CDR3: CSVEDARAQSRHEQFF. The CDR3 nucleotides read TGCAGCGTTGAAGATGCCCGGGCTCAGTCTAGGCATGAGCAGTTCTTC.

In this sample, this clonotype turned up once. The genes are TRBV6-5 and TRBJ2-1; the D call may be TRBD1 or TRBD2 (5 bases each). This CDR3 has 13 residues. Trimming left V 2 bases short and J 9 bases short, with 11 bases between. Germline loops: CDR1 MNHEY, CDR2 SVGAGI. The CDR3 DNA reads TGTGCCAGCAGTTACGGGAGTGGGGGTGAGCAGTTCTTC. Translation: CASSYGSGGEQFF.

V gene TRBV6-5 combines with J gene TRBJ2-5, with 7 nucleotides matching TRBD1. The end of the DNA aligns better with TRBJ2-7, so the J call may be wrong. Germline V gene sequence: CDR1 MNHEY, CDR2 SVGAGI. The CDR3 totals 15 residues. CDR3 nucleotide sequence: TGTGCCAGCAGACCCGAGGGGGCGAGAGGCTACGAGCAGTACTTC. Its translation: CASRPEGARGYEQYF.

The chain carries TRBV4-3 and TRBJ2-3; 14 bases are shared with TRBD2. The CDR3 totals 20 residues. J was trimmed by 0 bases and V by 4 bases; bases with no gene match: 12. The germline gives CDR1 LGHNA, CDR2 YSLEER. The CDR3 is CASSLGLAGAWGDSTDTQYF. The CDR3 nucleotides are TGCGCCAGCAGCCTGGGACTAGCGGGAGCTTGGGGGGATAGCACAGATACGCAGTATTTT.

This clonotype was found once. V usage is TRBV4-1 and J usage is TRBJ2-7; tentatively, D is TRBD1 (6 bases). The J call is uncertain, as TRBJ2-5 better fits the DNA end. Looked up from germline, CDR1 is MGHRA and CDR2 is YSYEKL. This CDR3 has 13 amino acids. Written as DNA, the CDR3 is TGCGCCAGCAGCCAAACAGGGCCTAAGACCCAGTACTTC. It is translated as CASSQTGPKTQYF.

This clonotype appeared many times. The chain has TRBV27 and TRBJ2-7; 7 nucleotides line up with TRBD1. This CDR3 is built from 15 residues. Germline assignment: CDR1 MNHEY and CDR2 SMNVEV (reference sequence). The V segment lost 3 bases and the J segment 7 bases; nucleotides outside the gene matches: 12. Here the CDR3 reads CASSLAGQALWEQYF. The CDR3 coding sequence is TGTGCCAGCAGTTTGGCAGGACAGGCGCTTTGGGAGCAGTACTTC.

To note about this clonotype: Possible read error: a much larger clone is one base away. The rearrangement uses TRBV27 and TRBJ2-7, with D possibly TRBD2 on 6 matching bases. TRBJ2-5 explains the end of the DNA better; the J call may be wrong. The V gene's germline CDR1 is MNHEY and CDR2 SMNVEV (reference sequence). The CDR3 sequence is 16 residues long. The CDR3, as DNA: TGTGCCAGCAGTTGGAGGGCCCTTAATCTGTATGAGACCCAGTACTTC. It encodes CASSWRALNLYETQYF.

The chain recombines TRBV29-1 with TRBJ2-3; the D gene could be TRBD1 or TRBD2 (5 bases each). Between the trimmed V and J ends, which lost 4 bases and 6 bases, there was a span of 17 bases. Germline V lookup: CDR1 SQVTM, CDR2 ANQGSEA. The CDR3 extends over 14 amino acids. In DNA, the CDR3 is TGCAGCGTTGCACCCCGGGACCCTCGGGATACGCAGTATTTT. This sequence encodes CSVAPRDPRDTQYF.

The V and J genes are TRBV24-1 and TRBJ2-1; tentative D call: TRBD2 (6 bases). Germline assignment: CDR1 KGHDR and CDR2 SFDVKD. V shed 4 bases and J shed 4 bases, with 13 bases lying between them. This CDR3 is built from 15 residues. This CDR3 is CATSDPGTVYNEQFF. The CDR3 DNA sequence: TGTGCCACCAGTGACCCAGGGACTGTTTACAATGAGCAGTTCTTC.

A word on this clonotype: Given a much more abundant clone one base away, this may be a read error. In nucleotides, the CDR3 is TGCAGTGCTAGGCGAACTGGGCGGGTCCTCTACAATGAGCAGTACTTC. Amino acid sequence: CSARRTGRVLYNEQYF. J is TRBJ2-7 and V is TRBV20-1; tentatively, D is TRBD2 (5 bases). The CDR3 sequence is 16 residues long. Germline loops: CDR1 DFQATT, CDR2 SNEGSKA (reference sequence). The ends were cut back, 3 bases at V and 7 bases at J, with 25 bases in the middle.

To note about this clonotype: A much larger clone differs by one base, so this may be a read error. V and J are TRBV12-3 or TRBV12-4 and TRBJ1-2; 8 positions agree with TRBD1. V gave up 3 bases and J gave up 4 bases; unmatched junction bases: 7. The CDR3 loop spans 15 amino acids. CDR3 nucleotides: TGTGCCAGCAGTTTGGACAGGGAGCTTACCTATGGCTACACCTTC. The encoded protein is CASSLDRELTYGYTF.

The CDR3 reads CASSWDGDTQYF. The CDR3, as DNA: TGTGCCAGCAGCTGGGATGGAGATACGCAGTATTTT. The chain carries TRBV7-2 and TRBJ2-3; D is ambiguous. Trimming stripped 4 bases from V and 5 bases from J, with 7 bases between. The CDR3 spans 12 residues. Germline loops: CDR1 SGHTA, CDR2 FQGNSA. Filled out from reference TRBV7-2 and TRBJ2-3, the complete variable domain reads GAGVSQSPSNKVTEKGKDVELRCDPISGHTALYWYRQSLGQGLEFLIYFQGNSAPDKSGLPSDRFSAERTGGSVSTLTIQRTQQEDSAVYLCASSWDGDTQYFGPGTRLTVL.

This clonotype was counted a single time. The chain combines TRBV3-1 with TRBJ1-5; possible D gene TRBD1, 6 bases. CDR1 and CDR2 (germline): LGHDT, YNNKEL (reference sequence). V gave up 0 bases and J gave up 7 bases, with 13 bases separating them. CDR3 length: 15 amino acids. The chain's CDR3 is CASSQDMTGWQPQHF. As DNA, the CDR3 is TGTGCCAGCAGCCAAGACATGACAGGATGGCAGCCCCAGCATTTT.

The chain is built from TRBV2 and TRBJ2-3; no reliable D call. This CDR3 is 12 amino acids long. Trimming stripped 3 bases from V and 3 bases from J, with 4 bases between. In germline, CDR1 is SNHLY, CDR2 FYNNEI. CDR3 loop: CASSDWTDTQYF. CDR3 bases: TGTGCCAGCAGTGATTGGACAGATACGCAGTATTTT.

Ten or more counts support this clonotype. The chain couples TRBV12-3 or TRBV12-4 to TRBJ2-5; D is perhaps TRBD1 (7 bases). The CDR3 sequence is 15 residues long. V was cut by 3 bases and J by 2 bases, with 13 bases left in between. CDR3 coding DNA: TGTGCCAGCAGTTTGAGGACAGGACTACAAGAGACCCAGTACTTC. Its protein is CASSLRTGLQETQYF.

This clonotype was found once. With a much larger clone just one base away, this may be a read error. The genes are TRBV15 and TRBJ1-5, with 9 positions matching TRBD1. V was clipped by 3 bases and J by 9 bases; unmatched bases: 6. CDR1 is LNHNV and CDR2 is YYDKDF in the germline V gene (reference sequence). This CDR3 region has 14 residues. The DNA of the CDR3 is TGTGCCACCAGCAGCTACAGGGGGCCTCGGCCCCAGCATTTT. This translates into CATSSYRGPRPQHF.

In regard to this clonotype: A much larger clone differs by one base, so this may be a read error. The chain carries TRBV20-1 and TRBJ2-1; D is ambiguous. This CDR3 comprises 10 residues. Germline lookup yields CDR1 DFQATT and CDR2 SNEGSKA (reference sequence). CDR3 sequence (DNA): TGCAGGGCCCTGAACAATGAGCAGTTCTTC. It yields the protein CRALNNEQFF.

CDR3 in DNA: TGTGCCAGCAGCCGGGATCAAGTGAACACTGAAGCTTTCTTT. It is translated as CASSRDQVNTEAFF. The gene calls are TRBV5-6 and TRBJ1-1, with D uncertain. Germline lookup yields CDR1 SGHDT and CDR2 YYEEEE. V was pared by 4 bases and J by 0 bases, with 10 bases between. The CDR3 extends over 14 amino acids.

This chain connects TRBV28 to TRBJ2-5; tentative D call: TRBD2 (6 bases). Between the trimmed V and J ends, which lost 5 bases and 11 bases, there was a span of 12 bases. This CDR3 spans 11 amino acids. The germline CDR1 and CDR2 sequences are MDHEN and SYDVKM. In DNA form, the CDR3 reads TGTGCCAGCAGTGAGTATCGGGAGCAGTACTTC. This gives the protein CASSEYREQYF.

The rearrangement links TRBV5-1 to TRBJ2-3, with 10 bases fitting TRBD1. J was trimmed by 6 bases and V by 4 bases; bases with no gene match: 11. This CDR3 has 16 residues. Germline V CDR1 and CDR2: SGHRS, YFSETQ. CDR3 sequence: CASSPDHPDRGDTQYF. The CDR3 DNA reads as TGCGCCAGCAGCCCGGACCACCCGGACAGGGGGGATACGCAGTATTTT.

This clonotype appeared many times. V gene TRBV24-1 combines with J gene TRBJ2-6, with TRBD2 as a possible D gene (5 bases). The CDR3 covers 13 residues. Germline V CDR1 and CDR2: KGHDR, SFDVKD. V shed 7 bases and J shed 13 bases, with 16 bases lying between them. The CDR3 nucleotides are TGTGCCACCAGCGCTTCGGGGTTTAGGGTCCTGACTTTC. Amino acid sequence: CATSASGFRVLTF.

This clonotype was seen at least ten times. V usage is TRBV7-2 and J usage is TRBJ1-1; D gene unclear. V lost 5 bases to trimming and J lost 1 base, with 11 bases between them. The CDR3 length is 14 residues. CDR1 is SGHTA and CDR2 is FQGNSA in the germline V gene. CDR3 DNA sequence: TGTGCCAGCAGCCTCGGACTGTCGAACACTGAAGCTTTCTTT. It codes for CASSLGLSNTEAFF.

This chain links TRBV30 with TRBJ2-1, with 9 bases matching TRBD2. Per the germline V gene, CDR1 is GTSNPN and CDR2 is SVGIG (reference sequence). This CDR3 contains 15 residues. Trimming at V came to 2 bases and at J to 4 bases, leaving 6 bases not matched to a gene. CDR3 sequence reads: CAWSNSGGGYNEQFF. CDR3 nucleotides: TGTGCCTGGAGTAATAGCGGGGGAGGGTACAATGAGCAGTTCTTC.